This T cell receptor (beta chain) stems from a study of T cell repertoires in cytomegalovirus infection. Study overall: Public TCR beta signatures provided an indication of both CMV infection and a matching HLA type. Overall study findings and caveats: Accumulated public TCR beta family frequency recognized individuals carrying CMV together with the relevant HLA. Across the ex vivo response, the dominant clonotypes were HLA-C-restricted CMV-specific TCR beta clonotypes.

Note on this clonotype: What it recognizes is unknown.

CDR3 size: 15 residues. V lost 5 bases to trimming and J lost 7 bases; unmatched junction nucleotides: 13. TCRdb called the reads again in MiXCR, with one record for every CDR3 protein. The table lists 350,000 to 500,000 distinct CDR3 sequences, under 40% of them singletons, with 12% to 15% in the top ten. The TCR was taken from a human donor in good health (CMV status not recorded). Some clones in this sample may be carry-over from other donors' samples. What was sequenced was PBMCs. The chain employs TRBV12-3 or TRBV12-4 and TRBJ2-5; 7 bases are a match to TRBD2. The CDR3 is CASSPTPGGTGTQYF. CDR3 coding DNA: TGTGCCAGCAGTCCTACCCCGGGAGGTACGGGGACCCAGTACTTC.